This T cell receptor (beta chain) originates from a study of T cell repertoires in cytomegalovirus infection. This clonotype was found many times. Its antigen is not known. The CDR3 extends over 15 amino acids. The ends were cut back, 4 bases at V and 4 bases at J, with 16 bases in the middle. Germline CDR1 reads SGHAT; CDR2 reads FQNNGV. MiXCR, run by TCRdb on the reads, gives a single entry per CDR3 protein. The sample comprises 100,000 to 150,000 distinct CDR3 sequences, approximately 30% of which are singletons, and 58% rests with the top ten. The genes are TRBV11-2 and TRBJ1-2, with D possibly matching TRBD1 (5 bases). The source of this sequence is a human donor in good health (CMV status not recorded). Some clones in this sample may be carry-over from other donors' samples. This specimen was CD8+ T cells from cultured PBMCs, taken from culture after CMV antigen stimulation. Here the CDR3 reads CASSWGGGSPYGYTF. The CDR3 region has the DNA TGTGCCAGCAGCTGGGGGGGGGGTTCTCCCTATGGCTACACCTTC.